This entry features one T cell receptor beta chain sequence. Its target is unknown. The sample originates from a study of blood T cells in healthy people across ages. Study observations and caveats: Roughly linear declines in TCR beta diversity per million T cells occurred with age.

PCR was performed a second time for about 6 to 11 cycles using a sample-barcoded 5' primer and a J-beta primer mix. One entry per CDR3 protein, called by TCRdb with MiXCR from the 5' RACE reads. The table includes 850,000 to 950,000 distinct CDR3 sequences, less than 35% detected once. Trimming took 1 base from V and 7 from J, leaving 12 bases between them. Looked up from germline, CDR1 is SGHTS and CDR2 is YDEGEE. There are 13 residues in the CDR3. The chain has TRBV5-8 and TRBJ2-7, with D possibly TRBD2 on 5 matching bases. The sequenced sample was blood. This TCR was recovered from an elderly woman in good health. CDR3 loop: CASSLLLDWEQYF. The CDR3 DNA is TGTGCCAGCAGCTTGCTTCTGGACTGGGAGCAGTACTTC.